What follows are 22 T cell receptor beta chains derived from one specimen sequenced in a study of cytomegalovirus exposure and HLA in healthy donors. Sequenced by immunoSEQ multiplex PCR; TCRdb stores in-frame clones only, minus some. Of fewer than 200,000 clones listed, about 90% are singletons. The specimen sequenced was PBMCs. The source is a woman between 18 and 30 years old in good health and CMV-seropositive.

The count of this clone is one. The V and J genes are TRBV7-3 and TRBJ2-2; 10 nucleotides align to TRBD2. CDR1 is SGHTA and CDR2 is FQGTGA in the germline V gene. This CDR3 contains 15 residues. V was pared by 5 bases and J by 5 bases, with 5 bases of the junction left unmatched. The DNA of the CDR3 is TGTGCCAGCAGCCCTAGCGGGAGTGGGACCGGGGAGCTGTTTTTT. It codes for CASSPSGSGTGELFF.

The CDR3 DNA is TGTGCCAGCTCACGGGACACGGGCAATCAGCCCCAGCATTTT. Residues: CASSRDTGNQPQHF. V and J are TRBV18 and TRBJ1-5, with TRBD1 as a possible D gene (6 bases). CDR1 is KGHSH, CDR2 LQKENI, per germline. This CDR3 region has 14 residues. V shed 4 bases and J shed 2 bases, with 9 bases lying between them.

The V call is TRBV7-9, the J call TRBJ2-3, with 10 bases identical to TRBD2. Per germline, CDR1 SEHNR and CDR2 FQNEAQ (reference sequence). The V and J ends lost 2 bases and 0 bases, in that order; junction bases with no gene match: 2. This CDR3 spans 16 amino acids. The CDR3: CASSLSGRASTDTQYF. The CDR3 DNA sequence: TGTGCCAGCAGCTTAAGCGGGAGGGCTAGCACAGATACGCAGTATTTT.

This clone was counted a single time. This chain links TRBV21-1 with TRBJ2-7; the listed D gene, TRBD1, was not tested against the DNA. TRBV21-1 is classified as a pseudogene. The CDR3 has 15 amino acids. CDR3 amino acids: CASSARAGPGYEQYF. The CDR3, as DNA: TGTGCCAGCAGCGCCCGAGCTGGGCCAGGCTACGAGCAGTACTTC.

The V call is TRBV5-1, the J call TRBJ2-5, with a weak D call TRBD1 (6 bases). The V end was cut by 4 bases, the J end by 7 bases, with 17 bases between. Germline V lookup: CDR1 SGHRS, CDR2 YFSETQ. The CDR3 totals 14 residues. The CDR3 DNA reads as TGCGCCAGCAGCACGACCCCCGCAGGGGCGACCCAGTACTTC. Translation: CASSTTPAGATQYF.

This sequence joins TRBV7-3 and TRBJ2-2, with D possibly being TRBD1 (5 bases). The length of the CDR3 is 12 residues. Trimming pared 6 bases from V and 7 bases from J, leaving 9 bases between. Germline CDR1 and CDR2: SGHTA and FQGTGA. CDR3 residues: CASRGPGGELFF. CDR3 coding DNA: TGTGCCAGCAGGGGGCCGGGCGGGGAGCTGTTTTTT.

This chain connects TRBV11-2 to TRBJ1-2; TRBD1 is a possible D gene (5 bases). V was pared by 3 bases and J by 2 bases, with 16 bases between. CDR3 length: 16 residues. Germline V gene sequence: CDR1 SGHAT, CDR2 FQNNGV. The CDR3 nucleotides read TGTGCCAGCAGCTTGGAAGGGGAAATCTTAAACTATGGCTACACCTTC. It specifies CASSLEGEILNYGYTF.

V and J are TRBV4-1 and TRBJ1-4, with a weak D call TRBD1 (6 bases). V was shortened by 4 bases and J by 6 bases, with 15 bases between the two germline ends. The germline gives CDR1 MGHRA, CDR2 YSYEKL. CDR3 length equals 15 residues. The CDR3 region has the DNA TGCGCCAGCAGCCGACTCACTGGGGGCGATGAAAAACTGTTTTTT. Translating it yields CASSRLTGGDEKLFF.

This clone appeared a single time. The chain is built from TRBV4-2 and TRBJ2-7; D not certain. The V and J ends lost 1 base and 0 bases respectively, with 4 bases between them. The length of the CDR3 is 13 residues. Germline V gene sequence: CDR1 LGHNA, CDR2 YNFKEQ. CDR3 nucleotides: TGTGCCAGCAGCCAAGGGCTCTCCTACGAGCAGTACTTC. This codes for CASSQGLSYEQYF.

J is TRBJ2-1 and V is TRBV4-1; D ambiguous. Germline CDR1 MGHRA, CDR2 YSYEKL. V dropped 3 bases and J dropped 9 bases, with 15 bases sitting between them. The CDR3 totals 14 residues. CDR3 in amino acids: CASSQGLHSGEQFF. The CDR3 coding sequence is TGCGCCAGCAGCCAGGGTCTACATTCGGGTGAGCAGTTCTTC.

This clone appeared a single time. The chain recombines TRBV7-2 with TRBJ2-3, with a tentative D call TRBD1 (5 bases). V lost 5 bases, J lost 0 bases, and 12 bases lay in between. From germline, CDR1 is SGHTA and CDR2 FQGNSA. The CDR3 loop spans 15 amino acids. The CDR3, as DNA: TGTGCCAGCAGCCCAGGGTTCTTTAGCACAGATACGCAGTATTTT. Translated, it gives CASSPGFFSTDTQYF.

The chain combines TRBV5-5 with TRBJ2-2; possible D gene TRBD1, 7 bases. CDR3 size: 14 residues. The V and J ends lost 4 bases and 7 bases respectively, with 14 bases between them. Germline CDR1 is SGHKS and CDR2 is YYEKEE (reference sequence). The CDR3 region is CASSRGTAIGELFF. CDR3 in DNA: TGTGCCAGCAGCCGCGGGACAGCGATCGGGGAGCTGTTTTTT.

The rearrangement uses TRBV29-1 and TRBJ1-1, with TRBD1 identical over 7 bases. This CDR3 contains 16 residues. V was clipped by 0 bases and J by 2 bases; unmatched bases: 9. Germline assignment: CDR1 SQVTM and CDR2 ANQGSEA. DNA for the CDR3: TGCAGCGTTGAAGATCCCCGTGACAGGGCAAACACTGAAGCTTTCTTT. Its protein is CSVEDPRDRANTEAFF.

The V call is TRBV5-6, the J call TRBJ2-3; no definite D call. The CDR3 sequence is 13 residues long. The ends were cut back, 4 bases at V and 2 bases at J, with 8 bases in the middle. Germline loops: CDR1 SGHDT, CDR2 YYEEEE. CDR3 coding DNA: TGTGCCAGCAGCGCCTCACTCACAGATACGCAGTATTTT. Residues: CASSASLTDTQYF. The variable domain in full, completed from reference TRBV5-6 and TRBJ2-3, reads DAGVTQSPTHLIKTRGQQVTLRCSPKSGHDTVSWYQQALGQGPQFIFQYYEEEERQRGNFPDRFSGHQFPNYSSELNVNALLLGDSALYLCASSASLTDTQYFGPGTRLTVL.

This chain uses TRBV7-8 with TRBJ2-7, with TRBD2 as a possible D gene (6 bases). This CDR3 has 15 amino acids. The germline CDR1 and CDR2 sequences are SGHVS and FQNEAQ. V lost 1 base, J lost 4 bases, and 14 bases lay in between. The CDR3 loop is CASSLVAGSLYEQYF. CDR3 bases: TGTGCCAGCAGCTTAGTTGCCGGGAGTCTTTACGAGCAGTACTTC.

The rearrangement links TRBV7-9 to TRBJ2-7; possibly TRBD1 for D (6 bases). From germline, CDR1 is SEHNR and CDR2 FQNEAQ (reference sequence). V dropped 2 bases and J dropped 2 bases, with 10 bases sitting between them. The CDR3 is 14 residues long. CDR3 sequence reads: CASSLYRVPYEQYF. The DNA for the CDR3 is TGTGCCAGCAGCTTATACAGGGTCCCCTACGAGCAGTACTTC.

This clone has only a few counts. The chain carries TRBV18 and TRBJ1-1; 8 nucleotides align to TRBD1. The ends lost 2 bases at V and 10 bases at J; junction bases unmatched: 12. Per germline, CDR1 KGHSH and CDR2 LQKENI. The CDR3 totals 15 residues. This chain's CDR3 is CASSPSSRGQGRAFF. In DNA, the CDR3 is TGTGCCAGCTCACCATCCTCCAGGGGGCAAGGGCGAGCTTTCTTT. The full variable domain, in which reference TRBV18 and TRBJ1-1 provide the parts outside the CDR3, is NAGVMQNPRHLVRRRGQEARLRCSPMKGHSHVYWYRQLPEEGLKFMVYLQKENIIDESGMPKERFSAEFPKEGPSILRIQQVVRGDSAAYFCASSPSSRGQGRAFFGQGTRLTVV.

In this sample, this clone turned up a few times. The genes are TRBV7-9 and TRBJ1-6; TRBD1 might be the D (5 bases). V was cut by 2 bases and J by 8 bases, with 13 bases left in between. Germline loops: CDR1 SEHNR, CDR2 FQNEAQ (reference sequence). There are 15 residues in the CDR3. The CDR3 loop is CASSLWAGGHSPLHF. The CDR3 bases are TGTGCCAGCAGCTTATGGGCGGGGGGTCATTCACCCCTCCACTTT.

The rearrangement uses TRBV7-2 and TRBJ1-2; 10 bases are a match to TRBD1. The J segment lost 8 bases and the V segment lost 5 bases, leaving 17 bases of the junction unmatched. Germline lookup yields CDR1 SGHTA and CDR2 FQGNSA. This CDR3 has 17 residues. The CDR3, as DNA: TGTGCCAGCAGCATCTCTCCCGGGACAGGGGCCCTTGGGGGCTACACCTTC. As protein: CASSISPGTGALGGYTF.

V and J are TRBV29-1 and TRBJ1-2, with 7 bases lining up with TRBD1. Germline lookup yields CDR1 SQVTM and CDR2 ANQGSEA. This CDR3 has 15 amino acids. Unmatched junction bases numbered 12, after V lost 2 bases and J lost 6 bases. The CDR3 region is CSVEKGALWRDGYTF. Here the CDR3 DNA reads TGCAGCGTTGAAAAGGGGGCACTCTGGCGGGATGGCTACACCTTC.

The chain joins TRBV11-2 to TRBJ1-2; D gene unclear. Germline lookup yields CDR1 SGHAT and CDR2 FQNNGV. V shed 1 base and J shed 8 bases, with 11 bases lying between them. The CDR3 totals 13 residues. CDR3 loop: CASSLAVTRGYTF. CDR3 nucleotide sequence: TGTGCCAGCAGCTTAGCGGTAACGAGAGGCTACACCTTC.

This rearrangement joins TRBV15 to TRBJ1-1; the D gene is possibly TRBD1 (5 bases). The CDR3 runs 15 residues. CDR1 and CDR2 from the germline V gene are LNHNV and YYDKDF (reference sequence). The germline V and J ends were trimmed by 3 bases and 1 base, with 12 bases remaining between them. CDR3 coding DNA: TGTGCCACCAGCAGGAAGGGACTCCGGAACACTGAAGCTTTCTTT. Translated, it gives CATSRKGLRNTEAFF.